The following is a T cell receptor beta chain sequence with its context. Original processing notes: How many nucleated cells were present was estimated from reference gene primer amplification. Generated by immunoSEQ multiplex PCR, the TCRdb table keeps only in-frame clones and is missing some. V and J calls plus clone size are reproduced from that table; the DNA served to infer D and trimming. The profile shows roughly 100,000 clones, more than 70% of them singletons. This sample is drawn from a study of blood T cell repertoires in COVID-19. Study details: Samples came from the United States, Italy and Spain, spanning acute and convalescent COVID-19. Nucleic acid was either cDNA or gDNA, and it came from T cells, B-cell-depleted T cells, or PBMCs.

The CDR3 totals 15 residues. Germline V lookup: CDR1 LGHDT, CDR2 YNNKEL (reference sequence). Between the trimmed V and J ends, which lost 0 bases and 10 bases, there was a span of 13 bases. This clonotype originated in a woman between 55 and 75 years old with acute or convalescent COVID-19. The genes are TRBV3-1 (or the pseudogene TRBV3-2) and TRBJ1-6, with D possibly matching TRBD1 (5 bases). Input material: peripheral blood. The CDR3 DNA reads TGTGCCAGCAGCCAAGAGGGGGGAAGGGCCTCACCCCTCCACTTT. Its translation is CASSQEGGRASPLHF.